This TCR beta chain was recorded in a study of cytomegalovirus exposure and HLA in healthy donors. Trimming pared 0 bases from V and 7 bases from J, leaving 12 bases between. Per the germline V gene, CDR1 is LGHNA and CDR2 is YSLEER. The CDR3 covers 14 residues. 60 Vbeta and 13 Jbeta primers were used in PCR. Sequencing used immunoSEQ multiplex PCR; TCRdb keeps in-frame clones, though not all of them. The sample yields 120,000 or so clones, around 80% seen once. This chain uses TRBV4-3 with TRBJ1-2, with D hard to call. Material for sequencing was PBMCs. This receptor was taken from a man aged 25-40 years in good health and CMV-seropositive. The CDR3 region has the DNA TGCGCCAGCAGCCAAGATACGGGGTCTGCTGGCTACACCTTC. It encodes CASSQDTGSAGYTF.